This T cell receptor (beta chain) originates from a study of cytomegalovirus exposure and HLA in healthy donors. Regarding the study as a whole: As a later analysis revealed, the rate of TCR association differed by HLA locus, with DRB1 most and HLA-C fewest.

As concerns this clone: Antigen: not known.

Trimming stripped 8 bases from V and 7 bases from J, with 17 bases between. This CDR3 spans 13 amino acids. CDR1 and CDR2 from the germline V gene are MNHNS and SASEGT. Use of 60 Vbeta and 13 Jbeta primers characterized the PCR. Assay used: immunoSEQ multiplex PCR; TCRdb lists only in-frame clones, some missing. The sample holds more than 85,000 clones, roughly four fifths seen once. The chain is built from TRBV6-1 and TRBJ1-1; D is uncertain. The sequence was collected from a male donor in good health and CMV-seropositive. The material sequenced was PBMCs. The CDR3 region is CASAFAGWSEAFF. The CDR3, as DNA: TGTGCCAGCGCTTTCGCGGGCTGGAGTGAAGCTTTCTTT.